The T cell receptor beta chain under discussion was sequenced for a study of spatial heterogeneity in lung cancer. Overall study results and limits: Ubiquitous and regional expanded TCR counts mirrored ubiquitous and regional nonsynonymous mutation counts, respectively. Counts that tracked tumor mutation counts were those of expanded intratumoral alpha and beta TCRs.

The CDR3 is 13 amino acids. J lost 7 bases, V lost 6 bases, and 5 bases had no gene match. Germline assignment: CDR1 MNHNS and CDR2 SASEGT. Ten or more counts support this clonotype. The antigen is unknown. Time point here: sample taken at primary tumor resection. TCRdb processed the 5' RACE reads anew with MiXCR; each CDR3 protein has one entry. The sample shows around 4,000 distinct CDR3 sequences, around 9% of them seen only once. The receptor was isolated from a male donor with early-stage non-small cell lung cancer. The source material was lung tumor tissue, sampled at surgery. V usage is TRBV6-1 and J usage is TRBJ1-2; TRBD1 matches 10 bases. The CDR3 here is CASRAGTGVGYTF. As DNA, the CDR3 is TGTGCCAGCAGAGCCGGGACAGGGGTTGGCTACACCTTC.